The clone carrying this T cell receptor beta chain was detected only a few times. TCRdb called the RT-PCR reads again in MiXCR, with one record for every CDR3 protein. The sample contains 550,000 to 750,000 distinct CDR3 sequences, approximately 14% of which appear only once. With 2 bases removed from V and 7 bases from J, the gap between germline ends came to 9 bases. The CDR3 spans 14 residues. CDR1 is LGHNA and CDR2 is YNFKEQ in the germline V gene. This sequence joins TRBV4-2 and TRBJ1-6; maybe TRBD1 (5 bases). The receptor comes from a female donor in good health, serving as a healthy control. The sequenced sample consisted of memory CD4+ T cells from blood. The CDR3 region has the DNA TGTGCCAGCAGCCAACAGGGTTACAATTCACCCCTCCACTTT. As protein: CASSQQGYNSPLHF.